The 24 T cell receptor beta chains reported below all come from one sample, sequenced in a study of blood T cells in healthy people across ages. Together with a sample-barcoded 5' primer, a J-beta primer mix was included in a second PCR lasting roughly 6 to 12 cycles. One entry per CDR3 protein results from TCRdb running MiXCR on the 5' RACE reads. The table records 1,100,000 or so distinct CDR3 sequences, 35% to 50% of them present only once. Sequenced material: blood. Receptor source: a woman aged 55-75 years in good health.

Details on this clonotype: At one end, the junction sequence differs from germline, possibly due to a read error. The chain is built from TRBV12-3 or TRBV12-4 and TRBJ1-1; TRBD1 agrees at 8 bases. The CDR3 covers 17 residues. CDR3: CAGSLGSGGSMNTEAFF. The CDR3, as DNA: TGTGCCGGCAGTTTAGGGTCAGGGGGCAGCATGAACACTGAAGCTTTCTTT.

J is TRBJ2-1 and V is TRBV6-5; 8 nucleotides match TRBD2. This CDR3 has 16 residues. Germline loops: CDR1 MNHEY, CDR2 SVGAGI. The V segment lost 8 bases and the J segment 10 bases; nucleotides outside the gene matches: 19. The DNA for the CDR3 is TGTGCCAGCGGGCCTTCACGGGAGGGCCTCAACAGGGAGCAGTTCTTC. Its protein product is CASGPSREGLNREQFF.

The chain carries TRBV11-2 and TRBJ1-6, with D unclear. Trimming shortened V by 2 bases and J by 9 bases, and 14 bases separated the two germline ends. Germline CDR1 and CDR2: SGHAT and FQNNGV. The CDR3 extends over 15 amino acids. The CDR3 spells CASSLYDGFISPLHF. In DNA, the CDR3 is TGTGCCAGCAGCTTATACGACGGTTTTATTTCACCCCTCCACTTT.

This clonotype was detected only a few times. This chain joins TRBV15 and TRBJ2-3; 11 bases match TRBD2. From germline, CDR1 is LNHNV and CDR2 YYDKDF (reference sequence). V was pared by 1 base and J by 14 bases, with 14 bases of the junction left unmatched. The CDR3 loop spans 16 amino acids. This CDR3 is CATSRVRELAGDRGYF. The CDR3 DNA sequence: TGTGCCACCAGCAGAGTGAGGGAACTAGCGGGAGATAGGGGGTATTTT.

This sequence joins TRBV6-6 and TRBJ1-2, with no clear D. Looked up from germline, CDR1 is MNHNY and CDR2 is SVGAGI (reference sequence). The CDR3 is 13 amino acids. Trimming cost V 4 bases and J 3 bases, with 9 bases left between them. The CDR3 DNA sequence: TGTGCCAGCAGTTCAACAGCTCACTATGGCTACACCTTC. This codes for CASSSTAHYGYTF.

This chain links TRBV12-3 or TRBV12-4 with TRBJ2-2, with 10 bases fitting TRBD2. CDR3 length: 17 amino acids. J lost 0 bases, V lost 3 bases, and 4 bases had no gene match. For the CDR3, the DNA is TGTGCCAGCAGTTTGGACCTAGCGGGAGCGAACACCGGGGAGCTGTTTTTT. Translation: CASSLDLAGANTGELFF.

The gene calls are TRBV7-2 and TRBJ2-7, with D maybe TRBD1 (6 bases). Looked up from germline, CDR1 is SGHTA and CDR2 is FQGNSA. The CDR3 consists of 16 residues. Trimming pared 5 bases from V and 7 bases from J, leaving 24 bases between. CDR3 protein: CASSPPSGQLQGEQYF. CDR3 nucleotides: TGTGCCAGCAGCCCACCTTCAGGACAGCTACAAGGGGAGCAGTACTTC.

This clonotype was counted only a few times. J is TRBJ2-1 and V is TRBV7-2; D might be TRBD2 (5 bases). Germline V gene sequence: CDR1 SGHTA, CDR2 FQGNSA. The CDR3 has 15 residues. Trimming pared 0 bases from V and 4 bases from J, leaving 10 bases between. This CDR3 is CASSLATGIYNEQFF. CDR3 nucleotide sequence: TGTGCCAGCAGCTTAGCGACGGGGATTTACAATGAGCAGTTCTTC.

V and J are TRBV5-5 and TRBJ2-1; TRBD2 matches 13 bases. The V and J ends lost 4 bases and 6 bases, in that order; junction bases with no gene match: 10. Germline-derived CDR1 and CDR2 are SGHKS and YYEKEE (reference sequence). CDR3 length: 17 residues. The CDR3 reads CASSTIVTSGRGNEQFF. As DNA, the CDR3 is TGTGCCAGCAGCACAATCGTTACTAGCGGGAGGGGCAATGAGCAGTTCTTC. The whole variable domain, remainder taken from reference TRBV5-5 and TRBJ2-1, is DAGVTQSPTHLIKTRGQQVTLRCSPISGHKSVSWYQQVLGQGPQFIFQYYEKEERGRGNFPDRFSARQFPNYSSELNVNALLLGDSALYLCASSTIVTSGRGNEQFFGPGTRLTVL.

The CDR3 DNA reads TGCAGTGCCCTCAGCCCCCTAGCGGGCTATGAGCAGTTCTTC. It specifies CSALSPLAGYEQFF. The chain employs TRBV20-1 and TRBJ2-1; TRBD2 matches 8 bases. The V segment lost 6 bases and the J segment 8 bases; nucleotides outside the gene matches: 12. The CDR3 is 14 amino acids. The germline V gene has CDR1 DFQATT and CDR2 SNEGSKA (reference sequence).

The rearrangement uses TRBV7-2 and TRBJ1-2; maybe TRBD1 (5 bases). The V and J ends lost 2 bases and 4 bases respectively, with 11 bases between them. Germline CDR1 reads SGHTA; CDR2 reads FQGNSA. CDR3 length: 14 residues. The CDR3 region is CASSLFRDGYGYTF. CDR3 DNA sequence: TGTGCCAGCAGCTTATTCCGGGACGGCTATGGCTACACCTTC.

The chain is built from TRBV5-1 and TRBJ2-7, with 8 bases lining up with TRBD1. The CDR3 length is 12 residues. Germline-derived CDR1 and CDR2 are SGHRS and YFSETQ. Germline trimming cut 5 bases from V and 5 bases from J; bases unmatched to any gene: 3. The CDR3 spells CASRDRADEQYF. The DNA of the CDR3 is TGCGCCAGCAGGGACAGGGCTGACGAGCAGTACTTC.

The sample holds a few counts of this clonotype. The gene calls are TRBV6-1 and TRBJ1-6; no clear D gene. V was shortened by 7 bases and J by 10 bases, with 14 bases between the two germline ends. The CDR3 spans 13 residues. Germline V gene sequence: CDR1 MNHNS, CDR2 SASEGT. The CDR3 sequence: CASTRRARSPLHF. In DNA form, the CDR3 reads TGTGCCAGCACCCGGCGGGCTAGGTCACCCCTCCACTTT.

In its sample, this clonotype was seen a few times. The chain has TRBV5-1 and TRBJ2-7, with D perhaps TRBD2 (6 bases). V lost 4 bases and J 6 bases, leaving 17 bases between the germline ends. The CDR3 extends over 14 amino acids. Germline assignment: CDR1 SGHRS and CDR2 YFSETQ. The CDR3: CASSRDGGGCEQYF. DNA of the CDR3: TGCGCCAGCAGCCGGGACGGGGGAGGATGCGAGCAGTACTTC.

The chain links TRBV20-1 to TRBJ2-7, with 8 bases lining up with TRBD2. Per germline, CDR1 DFQATT and CDR2 SNEGSKA (reference sequence). There are 14 residues in the CDR3. V shed 4 bases and J 2 bases; nucleotides not matched to a gene: 7. The CDR3 protein is CSANPPLAAYEQYF. In DNA, the CDR3 is TGCAGTGCTAACCCCCCACTAGCGGCCTACGAGCAGTACTTC.

This clonotype came up a few times. The CDR3 spells CSARAPSDGGGGYTF. In DNA, the CDR3 is TGCAGTGCTAGAGCCCCGTCAGACGGCGGTGGGGGCTACACCTTC. The gene calls are TRBV20-1 and TRBJ1-2; D is undetermined. Germline values: CDR1 DFQATT, CDR2 SNEGSKA (reference sequence). Deletions cut 1 base from V and 8 bases from J, with 20 bases between. This CDR3 spans 15 amino acids.

The V gene is TRBV10-3, the J gene TRBJ2-1, with a weak D call TRBD2 (5 bases). Germline V gene data show CDR1 as ENHRY and CDR2 as SYGVKD. There are 14 residues in the CDR3. V dropped 0 bases and J dropped 6 bases, with 9 bases sitting between them. CDR3: CAISESASFNEQFF. The CDR3 coding sequence is TGTGCCATCAGTGAGTCGGCTAGCTTCAATGAGCAGTTCTTC.

This clonotype came up a few times. The CDR3 loop is CAISESSGDKYNEQFF. The CDR3 DNA sequence: TGTGCCATCAGTGAGTCGTCTGGGGACAAATACAATGAGCAGTTCTTC. J is TRBJ2-1 and V is TRBV10-3; tentative D call: TRBD1 (6 bases). The CDR3 spans 16 residues. Trimming pared 0 bases from V and 4 bases from J, leaving 13 bases between. CDR1 is ENHRY and CDR2 is SYGVKD in the germline V gene.

This clonotype has more than one count but fewer than ten. The V gene is TRBV29-1, the J gene TRBJ2-1, with 7 bases identical to TRBD1. CDR1 and CDR2 from the germline V gene are SQVTM and ANQGSEA. The V gene end was trimmed by 6 bases and the J gene end by 1 base; junction bases not matched to a gene: 6. CDR3 length: 14 residues. Here the CDR3 reads CSVKGAVSYNEQFF. CDR3 DNA sequence: TGCAGCGTCAAGGGGGCGGTATCCTACAATGAGCAGTTCTTC.

V and J are TRBV7-3 and TRBJ2-3; 9 nucleotides match TRBD1. Germline V lookup: CDR1 SGHTA, CDR2 FQGTGA. J was trimmed by 6 bases and V by 3 bases; bases with no gene match: 10. CDR3 size: 16 residues. Here the CDR3 reads CASSFIPGQGGDTQYF. For the CDR3, the DNA is TGTGCCAGCAGCTTTATCCCGGGACAGGGAGGGGATACGCAGTATTTT.

This chain connects TRBV27 to TRBJ2-7; 10 bases are shared with TRBD1. Germline V lookup: CDR1 MNHEY, CDR2 SMNVEV (reference sequence). V lost 0 bases to trimming and J lost 3 bases; unmatched junction nucleotides: 2. This CDR3 is 15 amino acids long. The CDR3 DNA reads as TGTGCCAGCAGTTTATCGACAGGGGGCTTCTACGAGCAGTACTTC. Residues: CASSLSTGGFYEQYF.

A few counts support this clonotype. This sequence joins TRBV5-5 and TRBJ1-4, with 7 nucleotides matching TRBD1. The CDR3 extends over 14 amino acids. Germline assignment: CDR1 SGHKS and CDR2 YYEKEE (reference sequence). After removal of 0 bases from V and 7 bases from J, the junction contained 3 bases not matched to a gene. DNA of the CDR3: TGTGCCAGCAGCTTGGAGGGGGCAAGTGAAAAACTGTTTTTT. Its translation is CASSLEGASEKLFF.

In its sample, this clonotype was seen a few times. This rearrangement joins TRBV15 to TRBJ2-7, with 8 bases fitting TRBD2. Germline-derived CDR1 and CDR2 are LNHNV and YYDKDF (reference sequence). V dropped 6 bases and J dropped 0; count of bases not matched to a gene: 7. The CDR3 runs to 15 residues. CDR3 nucleotide sequence: TGTGCCACCAGGGCCAGCGGGAGAGTCTCCTACGAGCAGTACTTC. It specifies CATRASGRVSYEQYF.

Turning to this clonotype: Being one base from a much bigger clone, this may be a read error. The chain has TRBV10-3 and TRBJ2-1; possible D gene TRBD2, 5 bases. V was trimmed by 10 bases and J by 5 bases, leaving 9 bases between them. This CDR3 has 11 residues. The V gene's germline CDR1 is ENHRY and CDR2 SYGVKD. CDR3 DNA sequence: TGTGCCAGCACTAGGAACAATGAGCAGTTCTTC. Its protein is CASTRNNEQFF.